The present T cell receptor (beta chain) was sequenced within a study of T cell responses to AZD1222 COVID-19 vaccine. General study findings and limits: White British ancestry dominated among donors, who included more females, and clonal diversity was possibly underestimated. Repertoires were obtained solely post-peak T cell response.

This table comes from immunoSEQ multiplex PCR, and its TCRdb copy is limited to in-frame clones, with some not included. The sample lists roughly 140,000 clones, more than 85% occurring once. Second-dose intervals of approximately 4 or approximately 12 weeks were pooled. Concerning this clone: What it binds is not known.

The ends were cut back, 0 bases at V and 5 bases at J, with 6 bases in the middle. Germline V gene sequence: CDR1 SGDLS, CDR2 YYNGEE. This CDR3 is built from 13 residues. The sequenced sample was peripheral blood, obtained 28 days after the second AZD1222 dose. The TCR was taken from an adult who received the AZD1222 COVID-19 vaccine. The V call is TRBV9, the J call TRBJ1-5; D uncertain. In DNA form, the CDR3 reads TGTGCCAGCAGCGTAGATCGGGATCAGCCCCAGCATTTT. Encoded protein: CASSVDRDQPQHF.